The 6 T cell receptor beta chains below come from one sample, sequenced in a study of identical twins. TCRdb reanalysed the 5' RACE reads using MiXCR and keeps one entry per CDR3 protein. Among about 690,000 distinct CDR3 sequences listed, around 6.1% were seen once. Sample: naive T cells sorted from blood. These receptors originate from a man aged 18 to 35 in good health.

This clonotype has only a few counts. This chain joins TRBV29-1 and TRBJ2-1; 8 nucleotides match TRBD2. J lost 4 bases, V lost 2 bases, and 4 bases had no gene match. This CDR3 is 14 amino acids long. In germline, CDR1 is SQVTM, CDR2 ANQGSEA. The CDR3 sequence is CSVEPSGRYNEQFF. In nucleotides, the CDR3 is TGCAGCGTTGAACCTAGCGGGCGATACAATGAGCAGTTCTTC.

This chain connects TRBV5-1 to TRBJ2-3; unclear D gene. There are 13 residues in the CDR3. The germline CDR1 and CDR2 sequences are SGHRS and YFSETQ. V lost 3 bases and J lost 6, with 11 bases in between. The CDR3: CASSWPLGDTQYF. For the CDR3, the DNA is TGCGCCAGCAGCTGGCCCCTGGGGGATACGCAGTATTTT.

The J gene is TRBJ2-4, the V gene TRBV6-1; D may be TRBD2 (5 bases). The CDR3 runs to 17 residues. Trimming shortened V by 2 bases and J by 1 base, and 15 bases separated the two germline ends. From germline, CDR1 is MNHNS and CDR2 SASEGT. DNA of the CDR3: TGTGCCAGCAGTGAAATCTCGGCCCGGAGGGCCAAAAACATTCAGTACTTC. Translation: CASSEISARRAKNIQYF.

The chain uses TRBV30 and TRBJ2-5; 7 positions agree with TRBD2. Germline loops: CDR1 GTSNPN, CDR2 SVGIG (reference sequence). V lost 1 base and J lost 4; bases outside the gene matches: 12. This CDR3 is 16 amino acids long. CDR3 region: CAWSEPDRAGVETQYF. The CDR3 bases are TGTGCCTGGAGTGAACCCGATCGGGCGGGAGTAGAGACCCAGTACTTC.

The CDR3 loop reads CSALTTRPQSDSPLHF. As DNA, the CDR3 is TGCAGTGCCTTAACAACCCGACCCCAGTCAGATTCACCCCTCCACTTT. V gene TRBV20-1 combines with J gene TRBJ1-6; D ambiguous. V shed 6 bases and J shed 8 bases, with 23 bases lying between them. Looked up from germline, CDR1 is DFQATT and CDR2 is SNEGSKA (reference sequence). The CDR3 covers 16 residues.

The chain has TRBV5-1 and TRBJ1-3; no firm D call. Germline V gives CDR1 SGHRS, CDR2 YFSETQ. Trimming stripped 4 bases from V and 3 bases from J, with 8 bases between. The CDR3 loop spans 13 amino acids. The CDR3 is CASSADFGNTIYF. The DNA of the CDR3 is TGCGCCAGCAGCGCCGATTTTGGAAACACCATATATTTT.